This T cell receptor (beta chain) originates from a study of blood T cell repertoires in COVID-19. Study as a whole: PBMCs, B-cell-depleted T cells, or T cells were the source of the cDNA or gDNA that made up the material.

V shed 1 base and J 4 bases; nucleotides not matched to a gene: 5. Germline CDR1 SGHVS, CDR2 FQNEAQ. This CDR3 spans 15 amino acids. Here immunoSEQ multiplex PCR was the method, and the copy in TCRdb shows in-frame clones only, minus some. The top ten hold 6.9% of the sample, which has about 170,000 clones, around 82% seen once. This sequence joins TRBV7-8 and TRBJ2-3; 7 bases match TRBD1. The TCR sequence derives from an older man with COVID-19, enrolled during active disease. Sequencing was carried out using peripheral blood. CDR3 coding DNA: TGTGCCAGCAGCTTAGGGGCAGGGGGTTCAGATACGCAGTATTTT. Protein sequence: CASSLGAGGSDTQYF.